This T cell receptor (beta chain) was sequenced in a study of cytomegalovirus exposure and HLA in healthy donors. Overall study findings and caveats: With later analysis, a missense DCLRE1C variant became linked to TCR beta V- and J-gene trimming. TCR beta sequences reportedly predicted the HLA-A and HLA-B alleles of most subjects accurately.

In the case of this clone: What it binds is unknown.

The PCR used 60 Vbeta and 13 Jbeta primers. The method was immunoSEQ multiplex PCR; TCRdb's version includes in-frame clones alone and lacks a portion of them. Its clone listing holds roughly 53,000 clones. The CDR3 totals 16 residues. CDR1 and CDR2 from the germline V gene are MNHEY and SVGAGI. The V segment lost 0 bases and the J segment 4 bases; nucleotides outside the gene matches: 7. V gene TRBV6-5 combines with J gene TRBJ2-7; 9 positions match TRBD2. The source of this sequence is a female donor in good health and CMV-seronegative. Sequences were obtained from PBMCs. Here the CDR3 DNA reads TGTGCCAGCAGTTACTCAAGGGTAGCGGGGGTGTACGAGCAGTACTTC. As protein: CASSYSRVAGVYEQYF.